This TCR beta chain came from a study of CD8 T cells in ankylosing spondylitis. The CDR3 extends over 15 amino acids. CDR1 and CDR2 (germline): SGHRS, YFSETQ. The V end was cut by 4 bases, the J end by 5 bases, with 16 bases between. Whole-study findings and limits: As reported, disease-linked clones showed significant enrichment in matched ankylosing spondylitis synovial fluid. Earlier authors reported some of these motif variants in reactive arthritis synovial fluid and blood. A motif in TCR beta, a set of roughly eight highly homologous variants, appeared characteristic of ankylosing spondylitis blood.

This clonotype was seen ten or more times. Its antigen is not known. TCRdb re-analysed the 5' RACE reads in MiXCR, keeping a single row per CDR3 protein. The sample gives roughly 300,000 distinct CDR3 sequences, approximately 8.2% of which show up once; roughly 15% is in the top ten. Material: blood, either unsorted or a sorted T cell fraction (not recorded which). The chain combines TRBV5-1 with TRBJ1-5, with a possible D match to TRBD1 (5 bases). The receptor was isolated from a male donor with ankylosing spondylitis. This CDR3 is CASSPRTGVDQPQHF. CDR3 DNA sequence: TGCGCCAGCAGCCCTAGGACGGGGGTAGATCAGCCCCAGCATTTT.